The subject of this entry is one T cell receptor (beta chain). The data were obtained in a study of control samples from healthy donors and cancer patients. Method: immunoSEQ multiplex PCR; TCRdb's copy keeps in-frame clones and lacks some. The sample lists about 150,000 clones, 90% to 95% occurring once. V was clipped by 6 bases and J by 1 base, with 6 bases between them. Germline assignment: CDR1 SNHLY and CDR2 FYNNEI. The CDR3 is made up of 12 amino acids. This TCR derives from a woman aged 18-35 years in good health. The V gene is TRBV2, the J gene TRBJ1-1; D unclear. Sequenced sample: blood. The DNA for the CDR3 is TGTGCCAGCAGGGCGGAGAACACTGAAGCTTTCTTT. It codes for CASRAENTEAFF.